This TCR beta chain was sequenced during a study of T cell responses to AZD1222 COVID-19 vaccine. Study-level points and caveats: Donor demographics were predominantly white British with a female majority; clonal diversity may be underestimated. With dominance at 160-218 and 743-854, vaccine-associated CD4 TCRs spanned spike. When two AZD1222 doses had been given, Spike-specific TCR breadth and depth rose.

The V gene's germline CDR1 is MNHEY and CDR2 SVGAGI. This CDR3 is 13 amino acids long. Trimming cost V 10 bases and J 2 bases, with 12 bases left between them. Only in-frame clones appear in the TCRdb table, and some are missing; sequencing was by immunoSEQ multiplex PCR. The repertoire consists of about 63,000 clones, with 85% to 90% occurring once and the leading ten covering less than 20%. Comments on this clone: Its antigen is currently unknown.

The source material was peripheral blood, sampled on day 0 of AZD1222 vaccination. This receptor was obtained from an adult in good health. V and J are TRBV6-5 and TRBJ1-5, with D tentatively TRBD1 (5 bases). CDR3 coding DNA: TGTGCCACCAAGGGGACGGGCAATCAGCCCCAGCATTTT. Translated: CATKGTGNQPQHF.